The 9 T cell receptor beta chains given below trace back to one sample, sequenced in a study of control samples from healthy donors and cancer patients (dated by TCRdb to 2018 to 2020). The library came from the immunoSEQ multiplex PCR assay. TCRdb provides this immuneACCESS table in a form limited to in-frame rearrangements. Some clones are lacking; in checked studies, under half of them reflect an unresolved V gene, and why the rest are absent is not known. The sample records about 160,000 clones, 80% to 90% of which are singletons. The ten largest clones add up to around 12% of the sample. The sequenced material came from blood. The receptors originated from a man aged 30 to 39 in good health.

This clone is termed medium-sized. V and J are TRBV6-5 and TRBJ1-5; D might be TRBD1 (5 bases). V was shortened by 6 bases and J by 2 bases, with 8 bases between the two germline ends. Per germline, CDR1 MNHEY and CDR2 SVGAGI. The CDR3 runs 13 residues. For the CDR3, the DNA is TGTGCCAGCAGATCGGGGGGCAATCAGCCCCAGCATTTT. Its protein is CASRSGGNQPQHF.

The chain uses TRBV7-8 and TRBJ2-3; D unresolved. This CDR3 comprises 13 residues. V lost 4 bases to trimming and J lost 2 bases, with 7 bases between them. CDR1 is SGHVS and CDR2 is FQNEAQ in the germline V gene. CDR3 sequence: CASSSPFTDTQYF. The CDR3 DNA reads as TGTGCCAGCAGCTCCCCGTTCACAGATACGCAGTATTTT.

This clone was seen more than once but under ten times. The sample contains more than one DNA sequence encoding this CDR3. The chain joins TRBV3-1 (or the pseudogene TRBV3-2) to TRBJ1-2; D ambiguous. V was cut by 1 base and J by 1 base, with 13 bases left in between. Germline V gives CDR1 LGHDT, CDR2 YNNKEL (reference sequence). This CDR3 comprises 16 residues. This chain's CDR3 is CASSQGIRLDNYGYTF. The DNA for the CDR3 is TGTGCCAGCAGCCAAGGAATCCGATTGGATAACTATGGCTACACCTTC.

The chain is built from TRBV19 and TRBJ1-5; weak D call: TRBD1 (5 bases). This CDR3 spans 15 amino acids. CDR1 is LNHDA and CDR2 is SQIVND in the germline V gene (reference sequence). V was shortened by 4 bases and J by 4 bases, with 14 bases between the two germline ends. The CDR3 nucleotides read TGTGCCAGTAGTACTTGGGACCCCTCGAATCAGCCCCAGCATTTT. Translated, it gives CASSTWDPSNQPQHF.

The chain has TRBV5-1 and TRBJ2-1, with D unresolved. The CDR3 spans 14 residues. CDR1 is SGHRS, CDR2 YFSETQ, per germline. V was clipped by 0 bases and J by 5 bases, with 9 bases between them. The CDR3 is CASSLAQQNNEQFF. The CDR3 DNA is TGCGCCAGCAGCTTGGCCCAACAGAACAATGAGCAGTTCTTC.

The rearrangement uses TRBV6-1 and TRBJ1-4; no clear D gene. Deletions cut 3 bases from V and 0 bases from J, with 8 bases between. The CDR3 runs 15 residues. Germline lookup yields CDR1 MNHNS and CDR2 SASEGT. The DNA for the CDR3 is TGTGCCAGCAGTGACCTACTCACAACTAATGAAAAACTGTTTTTT. As protein: CASSDLLTTNEKLFF.

V gene TRBV20-1 combines with J gene TRBJ2-5; D not resolved. The V gene's germline CDR1 is DFQATT and CDR2 SNEGSKA (reference sequence). Trimming cost V 6 bases and J 5 bases, with 7 bases left between them. This CDR3 is 10 amino acids long. The CDR3 nucleotides are TGCAGTGCCTTTCAGGAGACCCAGTACTTC. Translated: CSAFQETQYF.

The rearrangement joins TRBV9 to TRBJ1-2, with a weak D call TRBD1 (5 bases). The CDR3 is 15 amino acids. Trimming stripped 0 bases from V and 2 bases from J, with 11 bases between. CDR1 and CDR2 (germline): SGDLS, YYNGEE. The CDR3 protein is CASSVEPGGNYGYTF. The CDR3 DNA sequence: TGTGCCAGCAGCGTAGAACCCGGGGGGAACTATGGCTACACCTTC.

The chain couples TRBV11-3 to TRBJ1-3; the D is unclear. The CDR3 length is 12 residues. V gave up 4 bases and J gave up 3 bases, with 4 bases separating them. Germline loops: CDR1 SGHNT, CDR2 YENEEA. The CDR3 loop is CASSSDGNTIYF. DNA for the CDR3: TGTGCCAGCAGCTCCGATGGAAACACCATATATTTT.